These 9 T cell receptor beta chains originate from one sample sequenced in a study of OX40 agonist ivuxolimab in advanced cancers. Data came from immunoSEQ multiplex PCR; TCRdb stores just in-frame clones and leaves some out. Among around 68,000 clones listed, approximately 90% were seen once. The sequencing here drew on CD4+ or CD8+ T cells sorted from blood, taken in a trial of the OX40 agonist ivuxolimab. All receptors derive from an adult with an advanced solid tumor such as melanoma, head and neck, liver or kidney cancer.

The chain carries TRBV27 and TRBJ1-1; D is perhaps TRBD1 (6 bases). The germline CDR1 and CDR2 sequences are MNHEY and SMNVEV (reference sequence). This CDR3 region has 18 residues. With 6 bases removed from V and 0 bases from J, the gap between germline ends came to 23 bases. CDR3 sequence reads: CASSPKTGGGGMNTEAFF. The CDR3 nucleotides read TGTGCCAGCAGCCCCAAAACCGGGGGCGGGGGTATGAACACTGAAGCTTTCTTT.

The chain uses TRBV5-4 and TRBJ2-1; D might be TRBD1 or TRBD2, each matching 5 bases. The germline V gene encodes CDR1 SGHNT and CDR2 YYREEE (reference sequence). Trimming removed 2 bases at V and 4 bases at J, with 13 bases between. The CDR3 contains 15 residues. The DNA of the CDR3 is TGTGCCAGCAGCTTTTCGGGACCCACTTACAATGAGCAGTTCTTC. Amino acid sequence: CASSFSGPTYNEQFF.

The chain carries TRBV18 and TRBJ1-4; the match to TRBD1 covers 8 bases. There are 14 residues in the CDR3. Germline CDR1 is KGHSH and CDR2 is LQKENI. With V trimmed by 5 bases and J by 8 bases, 7 bases remained unmatched. CDR3 DNA: TGTGCCAGCTCAAGCAGGGGGCAGGACGAAAAACTGTTTTTT. It specifies CASSSRGQDEKLFF.

The V gene is TRBV6-6, the J gene TRBJ2-1, with 10 bases lining up with TRBD2. The germline CDR1 and CDR2 sequences are MNHNY and SVGAGI (reference sequence). This CDR3 region has 15 residues. The V and J ends lost 8 bases and 9 bases, in that order; junction bases with no gene match: 13. The CDR3 sequence is CASRLTSGSFVEQFF. The CDR3, as DNA: TGTGCCAGCCGACTGACTAGCGGGTCTTTTGTTGAGCAGTTCTTC.

The chain combines TRBV5-1 with TRBJ2-2; a possible D gene is TRBD1 (5 bases). Looked up from germline, CDR1 is SGHRS and CDR2 is YFSETQ. V lost 1 base to trimming and J lost 0 bases, with 10 bases between them. The CDR3 is 16 residues long. The CDR3 reads CASSLRATANTGELFF. DNA for the CDR3: TGCGCCAGCAGCTTGAGGGCGACAGCGAACACCGGGGAGCTGTTTTTT.

The rearrangement uses TRBV6-4 and TRBJ2-1; TRBD2 might be the D (7 bases). Trimming removed 2 bases from V and 3 bases from J, with 11 bases in between. The CDR3 has 15 amino acids. Per germline, CDR1 MRHNA and CDR2 SNTAGT. The CDR3 nucleotides are TGTGCCAGCAGTGACGCGGGGGCAAGCTACAATGAGCAGTTCTTC. Translating it yields CASSDAGASYNEQFF.

Regarding this clone: At one end the junction does not follow the germline gene, possibly because of a read error. The genes are TRBV30 and TRBJ1-3; no clear D. Germline assignment: CDR1 GTSNPN and CDR2 SVGIG (reference sequence). The CDR3 contains 14 residues. This CDR3 is CAWGVGVSGNTIYF. As DNA, the CDR3 is TGTGCCTGGGGTGTCGGGGTCTCTGGAAACACCATATATTTT.

This clone has only one observation. The V gene is TRBV11-2, the J gene TRBJ1-6; 9 bases align to TRBD1. The CDR3 contains 15 residues. The V gene end was trimmed by 6 bases and the J gene end by 11 bases; junction bases not matched to a gene: 11. Germline values: CDR1 SGHAT, CDR2 FQNNGV. The CDR3 region is CASSSQGASITPLHF. CDR3 nucleotides: TGTGCCAGCAGTTCACAGGGGGCCTCTATTACACCCCTCCACTTT.

This rearrangement joins TRBV7-9 to TRBJ1-4, with D maybe TRBD1 (6 bases). Trimming pared 5 bases from V and 7 bases from J, leaving 14 bases between. The CDR3 spans 14 residues. Germline loops: CDR1 SEHNR, CDR2 FQNEAQ (reference sequence). The CDR3 spells CASSPVGGLEKLFF. The CDR3 coding sequence is TGTGCCAGCAGCCCCGTTGGGGGGCTTGAAAAACTGTTTTTT.